The TCR beta chain described here comes from a study of T cell responses to AZD1222 COVID-19 vaccine. Study-wide points: The study found Spike-specific TCR breadth and depth rose after two AZD1222 doses. Clonal diversity was possibly underestimated, and the donors were mostly white British, with more females. Scientists sampled the repertoires only once the peak T cell response had passed.

Libraries were prepared by immunoSEQ multiplex PCR; TCRdb keeps only in-frame clonotypes and omits some of them. The sample has just under 95,000 clones, roughly 88% seen once. On this clone itself: Its antigen is currently unknown.

The CDR3 totals 15 residues. V lost 1 base and J 4 bases, leaving 11 bases between the germline ends. Germline V gene data show CDR1 as MNHEY and CDR2 as SMNVEV (reference sequence). The origin of this receptor is an adult in good health. The input for sequencing was peripheral blood, taken on day 0 of AZD1222 vaccination. V is TRBV27 and J is TRBJ1-3; D is undetermined. The CDR3 sequence is CASSLFWGSGNTIYF. In DNA, the CDR3 is TGTGCCAGCAGTTTATTCTGGGGATCCGGAAACACCATATATTTT.